A selection of T cell receptor beta chains follows, all from one sample in a study of T cell responses to AZD1222 COVID-19 vaccine. The table came from immunoSEQ multiplex PCR; TCRdb's copy has only in-frame clones and leaves some out. The sample gives about 97,000 clones, around 89% of which show up once; roughly 7.7% is in the top ten. The sample here was peripheral blood, taken on day 0 of AZD1222 vaccination. All receptors derive from an adult in good health. Each CDR3 is given with its conserved first and last residue. A D gene is named only where the DNA matches it firmly. Clone sizes are given selectively: once, few, many, or a class where the clone is expanded.

clone size | J gene | D gene | V gene | CDR3 DNA | CDR3 protein
- | TRBJ2-5 | TRBD2 | TRBV7-7 | TGTGCCAGCAGCCTAGGGTGGGCGGGAGATAACAAGAGACAGACCCAGTACTTC | CASSLGWAGDNKRQTQYF
- | TRBJ2-2 | - | TRBV5-1 | TGCGCCAGCAGCCCCGGTTCGGCGTTATTGGGGGAGCTGTTTTTT | CASSPGSALLGELFF
once | TRBJ2-1 | - | TRBV6-5 | TGTGCCAGCAGTAGGCCCGGGACCTACAATGAGCAGTTCTTC | CASSRPGTYNEQFF
- | TRBJ1-2 | TRBD1 | TRBV29-1 | TGCAGCGTTGAAAGGGGGCAAAGCTATGGCTACACCTTC | CSVERGQSYGYTF
- | TRBJ1-2 | TRBD1 | TRBV2 | TGTGCCAGCAGTGAATCCTGGACAGGGGTTGGCTACACCTTC | CASSESWTGVGYTF
once | TRBJ2-6 | TRBD2 | TRBV18 | TGTGCCAGCTCACACAGGGCACTAGCGGGTGAAGGGGCCAACGTCCTGACTTTC | CASSHRALAGEGANVLTF
- | TRBJ2-7 | TRBD1 | TRBV7-9 | TGTGCCAGCAGCGCCCGCGGGACAGGTTTTTACGAGCAGTACTTC | CASSARGTGFYEQYF
- | TRBJ2-3 | TRBD2 | TRBV6-2/TRBV6-3 | TGTGCCAGCAGGCCTACTAGCGCGCGGAGTTATCTTGCAGATACGCAGTATTTT | CASRPTSARSYLADTQYF
- | TRBJ1-5 | TRBD1 | TRBV6-6 | TGTGCCAGCAGTGTAACAGGGGGGTTCCAGCCCCAGCATTTT | CASSVTGGFQPQHF
- | TRBJ1-2 | TRBD1 | TRBV2 | TGTGCCAGCAGCCGGGACAGGATCTATGGCTACACCTTC | CASSRDRIYGYTF
- | TRBJ1-3 | - | TRBV21-1 | TGTGCCAGCAGCAAAGGCCCCGATAAACCATATGGAAACACCATATATTTT | CASSKGPDKPYGNTIYF
- | TRBJ2-3 | TRBD2 | TRBV19 | TGTGCCAGTAGTAGAGCTAGCGGGAGTCGAATGAGCACAGATACGCAGTATTTT | CASSRASGSRMSTDTQYF
- | TRBJ2-5 | - | TRBV2 | TGTGCCAGCACCGGAAGGGGATTTGGCGAGACCCAGTACTTC | CASTGRGFGETQYF
- | TRBJ2-1 | TRBD2 | TRBV7-2 | TGTGCCAGCAGCCTTAGCGGGAGGGCCCATGAGCAGTTCTTC | CASSLSGRAHEQFF
few | TRBJ2-1 | TRBD1 | TRBV7-6 | TGTGCCAGCAGCTTAATCACGGGACAGGGGTCCAATGAGCAGTTCTTC | CASSLITGQGSNEQFF
- | TRBJ2-5 | - | TRBV13 | TGTGCCAGCAGATTACTGTGGGGCGGGGGCCCTACCCAGTACTTC | CASRLLWGGGPTQYF
- | TRBJ2-5 | - | TRBV5-1 | TGCGCCAGCAGCTTAGGGGGTGAGGGGTACCAAGAGACCCAGTACTTC | CASSLGGEGYQETQYF
- | TRBJ1-2 | - | TRBV7-9 | TGTGCCAGCGTGCGGGAATATGGCTACACCTTC | CASVREYGYTF
- | TRBJ1-2 | - | TRBV19 | TGTGCCAGTAGTATTTCGGCTAACTATGGCTACACCTTC | CASSISANYGYTF
- | TRBJ2-1 | - | TRBV3-1/TRBV3-2 | TGTGCCAGCAGCCAAGGAGGGGCCAATCAGCAGTTCTTC | CASSQGGANQQFF
- | TRBJ2-7 | - | TRBV5-1 | TGCGCCAGCAGCCCCTGGGACACTACCTACGAGCAGTACTTC | CASSPWDTTYEQYF
- | TRBJ1-1 | TRBD1 | TRBV6-5 | TGTGCCAGCAGACTCCGGGCAGGGGGCAACACTGAAGCTTTCTTT | CASRLRAGGNTEAFF
- | TRBJ2-3 | - | TRBV5-4 | TGTGCCAGCAGCTTGTCGGGGGCAGATACGCAGTATTTT | CASSLSGADTQYF
- | TRBJ2-1 | - | TRBV12-3/TRBV12-4 | TGTGCCAGCACCCAATACAATGAGCAGTTCTTC | CASTQYNEQFF
once | TRBJ2-1 | - | TRBV12-3/TRBV12-4 | TGTGCCAGCAGCTTCACCCGGACTGGGTTGTTCTTC | CASSFTRTGLFF
- | TRBJ1-3 | - | TRBV29-1 | TGCAGCGTTGAACCGTTTACTGGAAACACCATATATTTT | CSVEPFTGNTIYF
- | TRBJ2-7 | TRBD2 | TRBV10-3 | TGTGCCATCAGTGGGGGCGGGGGACCCTACGAGCAGTACTTC | CAISGGGGPYEQYF
- | TRBJ2-6 | - | TRBV27 | TGTGCCAGCAGTTTAGTTGGGTCTGGGGCCAACGTCCTGACTTTC | CASSLVGSGANVLTF
- | TRBJ2-3 | TRBD2 | TRBV7-2 | TGTGCCAGCAGCCCGGGACTAGTCACAGATACGCAGTATTTT | CASSPGLVTDTQYF
once | TRBJ2-7 | - | TRBV7-2 | TGTGCCAGCAGCTCCCTCTACGAGCAGTACTTC | CASSSLYEQYF
- | TRBJ2-1 | - | TRBV4-1 | TGCGCCAGCACAGGTGGGGGGAGAGGGGGCAATGAGCAGTTCTTC | CASTGGGRGGNEQFF
- | TRBJ2-3 | TRBD1 | TRBV3-1/TRBV3-2 | TGTGCCAGCAGCCAAGGGGACAGGGTAATGACAGATACGCAGTATTTT | CASSQGDRVMTDTQYF
few | TRBJ2-1 | - | TRBV11-2 | TGTGCCAGCAGCTTTCTGCTTCCGAGGGCGGACAATGAGCAGTTCTTC | CASSFLLPRADNEQFF
- | TRBJ1-1 | - | TRBV6-2/TRBV6-3 | TGTGCCAGCAGTCGGATGAACACTGAAGCTTTCTTT | CASSRMNTEAFF
few | TRBJ2-5 | TRBD2 | TRBV19 | TGTGCCAGTAGGACTAGCGGGGGGGCCGAGACCCAGTACTTC | CASRTSGGAETQYF
- | TRBJ1-2 | - | TRBV6-1 | TGTGCCAGCAGTGACAGAGTAAACTATGGCTACACCTTC | CASSDRVNYGYTF
- | TRBJ1-6 | - | TRBV15 | TGTGCCACCAGCAGAGATTCCGGCTCACCCCTCCACTTT | CATSRDSGSPLHF
- | TRBJ1-6 | - | TRBV2 | TGTGCCAGCAGTGGAGGGGCGGTTTTAGAATCACCCCTCCACTTT | CASSGGAVLESPLHF
few | TRBJ1-4 | TRBD1 | TRBV7-8 | TGTGCCAGCACCTTCGGGACAGTTAATGAAAAACTGTTTTTT | CASTFGTVNEKLFF
- | TRBJ2-2 | - | TRBV12-2 | TGTACACGGGGACAGGGGGGAGTGGAGGAGCTGTTTTTT | CTRGQGGVEELFF
- | TRBJ1-3 | - | TRBV2 | TGTGCCAGCAGTTACCGGTCGGGACCGGCTGGAAACACCATATATTTT | CASSYRSGPAGNTIYF
once | TRBJ1-5 | TRBD1 | TRBV28 | TGTGCCAGCAGTTTATGGGAGACAGGGGACGATCAGCCCCAGCATTTT | CASSLWETGDDQPQHF